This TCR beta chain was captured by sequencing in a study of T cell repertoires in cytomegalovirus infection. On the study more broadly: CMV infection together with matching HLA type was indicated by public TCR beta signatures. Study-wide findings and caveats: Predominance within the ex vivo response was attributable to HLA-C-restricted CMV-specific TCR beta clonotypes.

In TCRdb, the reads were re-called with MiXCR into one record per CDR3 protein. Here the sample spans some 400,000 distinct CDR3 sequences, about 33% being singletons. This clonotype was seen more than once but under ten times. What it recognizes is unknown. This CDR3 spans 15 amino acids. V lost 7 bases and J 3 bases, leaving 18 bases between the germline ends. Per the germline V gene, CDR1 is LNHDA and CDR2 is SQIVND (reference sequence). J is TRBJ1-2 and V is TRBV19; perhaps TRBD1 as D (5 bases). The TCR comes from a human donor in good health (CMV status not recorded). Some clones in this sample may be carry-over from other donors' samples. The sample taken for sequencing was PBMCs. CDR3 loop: CASTVSGRVDYGYTF. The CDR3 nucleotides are TGTGCCAGTACTGTTTCGGGCAGGGTGGACTATGGCTACACCTTC.